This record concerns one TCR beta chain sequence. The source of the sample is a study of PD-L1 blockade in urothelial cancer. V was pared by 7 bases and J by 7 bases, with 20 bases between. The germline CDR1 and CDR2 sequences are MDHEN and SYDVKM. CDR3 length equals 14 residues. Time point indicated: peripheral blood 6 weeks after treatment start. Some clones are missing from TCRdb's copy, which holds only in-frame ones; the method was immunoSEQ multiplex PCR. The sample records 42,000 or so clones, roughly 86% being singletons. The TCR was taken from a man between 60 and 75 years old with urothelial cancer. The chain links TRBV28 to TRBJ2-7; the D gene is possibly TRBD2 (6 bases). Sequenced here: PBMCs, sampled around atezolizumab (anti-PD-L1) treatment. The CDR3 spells CASMDSGHSGEQYF. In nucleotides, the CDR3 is TGTGCCAGCATGGATAGCGGTCACTCGGGGGAGCAGTACTTC.